This is a list of T cell receptor beta chains from one sample in a study of response to subunit inactivated influenza vaccine. TCRdb fed the RT-PCR reads into MiXCR, producing one record per CDR3 protein. The table has a few hundred thousand distinct CDR3 sequences, 11% to 15% seen once. Specimen: PBMCs from blood, collected 11 to 12 days after vaccination. The source of these receptors is a man aged 50 to 59 who received an inactivated influenza vaccine. The CDR3 runs from the conserved cysteine through the conserved F or W. D genes are given only for firm matches. Part of the rows lack a size; the others show once, few, many or a class for expanded clones.

D gene	V gene	clone size	J gene	CDR3 DNA	CDR3 protein
.	TRBV28	few	TRBJ2-7	TGTGCCAGCACCGGGGGGCGTTCCCACGAGCAGTACTTC	CASTGGRSHEQYF
.	TRBV11-2	few	TRBJ2-7	TGTGCCAGCAGCTTCTGGAAAGGGATTTCCTACGAGCAGTACTTC	CASSFWKGISYEQYF
.	TRBV4-2	many	TRBJ1-6	TGTGCCAGCAGCCAAGGGGAGGGGGATCTGGGTTCACCCCTCCACTTT	CASSQGEGDLGSPLHF
.	TRBV12-3/TRBV12-4	.	TRBJ1-1	TGTGCCAGCAGCCACAGGGTGGGTGAGACTGAAGCTTTCTTT	CASSHRVGETEAFF
TRBD2	TRBV7-2	.	TRBJ2-3	TGTGCCAGCAGCTGGACTAGCGACCCCGATACGCAGTATTTT	CASSWTSDPDTQYF
.	TRBV12-3/TRBV12-4	.	TRBJ2-3	TGTGCCAGCACTTCCGGGACTGCAAGCACAGATACGCAGTATTTT	CASTSGTASTDTQYF
TRBD1	TRBV5-1	few	TRBJ2-1	TGCGCCAGCAGGGAGAGACAGGGGAACACTTACAATGAGCAGTTCTTC	CASRERQGNTYNEQFF
.	TRBV5-6	many	TRBJ2-4	TGCGCCAGCAGCTTGGCGGGAGCCAAAAACATTCAGTACTTC	CASSLAGAKNIQYF
TRBD2	TRBV20-1	few	TRBJ2-1	TGCAGTGCTAGTTGGACTAGCGGGACCGAGCAGTTCTTC	CSASWTSGTEQFF
TRBD2	TRBV5-1	.	TRBJ2-1	TGCGCCAGCAGCTTAGCGGGAGAGTCCTACAATGAGCAGTTCTTC	CASSLAGESYNEQFF
.	TRBV11-1	.	TRBJ2-1	TGTGCCAGCAGCCCTCTTCGTCTTCATGAGCAGTTCTTC	CASSPLRLHEQFF
.	TRBV4-3	few	TRBJ2-1	TGCGCCAGCAGCCAGGGCCGAGCGGACCGATACTACAATGAGCAGTTCTTC	CASSQGRADRYYNEQFF
.	TRBV6-2/TRBV6-3	.	TRBJ1-5	TGTGCCAGCACCTACTCAGGCAATCAGCCCCAGCATTTT	CASTYSGNQPQHF
TRBD1	TRBV4-3	.	TRBJ1-2	TGCGCCAGCAGCCAAGATCTGACCGGGACAGGATACTATGGCTACACCTTC	CASSQDLTGTGYYGYTF
TRBD2	TRBV18	few	TRBJ2-3	TGTGCCAGCTCACACGTTATAGGACTAGCGGACACAGATACGCAGTATTTT	CASSHVIGLADTDTQYF
TRBD1	TRBV20-1	.	TRBJ2-7	TGCAGTGCTAGGAGGACAGGGACCCACGAGCAGTACTTC	CSARRTGTHEQYF
TRBD2	TRBV20-1	few	TRBJ2-7	TGCAGTGCTAGGGGAACTAGCGGGAGTGGCGAGCAGTACTTC	CSARGTSGSGEQYF
.	TRBV6-6	once	TRBJ2-1	TGTGCCAGCACAACGGCCCTGGGTGAGCAGTTCTTC	CASTTALGEQFF
.	TRBV5-1	few	TRBJ2-1	TGCGCCAGCAGCACTACTTACCGGGACACATTAGTCAATGAGCAGTTCTTC	CASSTTYRDTLVNEQFF
.	TRBV12-3/TRBV12-4	many	TRBJ2-3	TGTGCCAGCAGCCCGACAGGAGGACTAGATACGCAGTATTTT	CASSPTGGLDTQYF
TRBD1	TRBV28	few	TRBJ1-5	TGTGCCAGCAGTCCGATGGACAGGGCTACAAATCAGCCCCAGCATTTT	CASSPMDRATNQPQHF
TRBD1	TRBV11-2	few	TRBJ2-7	TGTGCCAGCAGACCCGGGACAGGGGGCTTCAAGTACGAGCAGTACTTC	CASRPGTGGFKYEQYF
.	TRBV9	.	TRBJ2-2	TGTGCCAGCAGCGGACAGACAGGACCGAACACCGGGGAGCTGTTTTTT	CASSGQTGPNTGELFF
TRBD2	TRBV3-1	many	TRBJ2-4	TGTGCCAGCAGCCCGGGAGGCCAAACCTACAAAAACATTCAGTACTTC	CASSPGGQTYKNIQYF
TRBD2	TRBV5-1	.	TRBJ2-3	TGCGCCAGCAGCTTGTCGGCGGGGGGCACAGATACGCAGTATTTT	CASSLSAGGTDTQYF
.	TRBV6-2/TRBV6-3	.	TRBJ2-1	TGTGCCAGCAGTTACTGGAGCGGCGGCTCCTACAATGAGCAGTTCTTC	CASSYWSGGSYNEQFF